This is a list of T cell receptor beta chains from one sample in a study of T cells after yellow fever vaccination. TCRdb used MiXCR to reprocess the 5' RACE reads, holding one entry per CDR3 protein. The table includes 500,000 to 650,000 distinct CDR3 sequences, roughly a sixth detected once. Sequencing used PBMCs, obtained around 5 days after the first yellow fever vaccination. The origin of the receptors is a man aged 18 to 29 who received the YFV17D yellow fever vaccine. Each CDR3 is given with its conserved first and last residue. Fields, in order: clone size, J gene, D gene, V gene, CDR3 DNA, CDR3 protein. The D gene is left open where the match is weak. The listing skips clone size in some rows; elsewhere it reads once, few, many or a size class.

-,TRBJ2-6,-,TRBV6-1,TGTGCCAGCAGGGGTGGGGGCTCTGGGGCCAACGTCCTGACTTTC,CASRGGGSGANVLTF
-,TRBJ2-5,TRBD2,TRBV7-3,TGTGCCAGCAGCCGGGTAGCGGGGGGGCAAGAGACCCAGTACTTC,CASSRVAGGQETQYF
-,TRBJ2-2,-,TRBV6-2/TRBV6-3,TGTGCTACAGCGGCGGGGTATAACACCGGGGAGCTGTTTTTT,CATAAGYNTGELFF
few,TRBJ2-1,-,TRBV5-1,TGCGCCAGCAGCATACCCGGGACACCCATTCCTAGTCCGTTCTTC,CASSIPGTPIPSPFF
-,TRBJ1-2,TRBD1,TRBV5-1,TGCGCCAGCAGCTTCAGGGGGCAGGAGGGTGTAAGGAACTATGGCTACACCTTC,CASSFRGQEGVRNYGYTF
few,TRBJ2-3,-,TRBV24-1,TGTGCCACCAGTGATCCCCTCGAGAAAGATACGCAGTATTTT,CATSDPLEKDTQYF
-,TRBJ1-1,-,TRBV9,TGTGCCAGCAGCGTAGAAGTGCTGGCCACTGAAGCTTTCTTT,CASSVEVLATEAFF
few,TRBJ1-2,TRBD1,TRBV20-1,TGCAGTGCTAGAGATCCGGACAGGGGTTGGTATGGCTACACCTTC,CSARDPDRGWYGYTF
-,TRBJ1-6,-,TRBV20-1,TGCAGTACATTTACAGATTATAATTCACCCCTCCACTTT,CSTFTDYNSPLHF
many,TRBJ2-1,TRBD1,TRBV9,TGTGCCAGCAGCGGACAGGGATATGAGCAGTTCTTC,CASSGQGYEQFF
-,TRBJ1-1,-,TRBV5-1,TGCGCCAGCAGCTACCAGGGTACAAGAACTGAAGCTTTCTTT,CASSYQGTRTEAFF
-,TRBJ2-3,-,TRBV25-1,TGTGCCAGCAGTGAAAAGCGAGACGGCACAGATACGCAGTATTTT,CASSEKRDGTDTQYF
few,TRBJ2-6,-,TRBV27,TGTGCCAGCAGTTTATCAGGGACGGTGAGCTCTGGGGCCAACGTCCTGACTTTC,CASSLSGTVSSGANVLTF
few,TRBJ2-5,TRBD1,TRBV6-1,TGTGCCAGCAGTCCTTCCCCGGCAGGGGGCCAAGAGACCCAGTACTTC,CASSPSPAGGQETQYF
-,TRBJ2-7,-,TRBV6-5,TGTGCCAGCAGTTACTCGGGTGCCTCGGCACCCTACGAGCAGTACTTC,CASSYSGASAPYEQYF
few,TRBJ2-5,TRBD2,TRBV4-1,TGCGCCAGCAGCGGATGGGCGGGGGATCGGTGGACCCAGTACTTC,CASSGWAGDRWTQYF
few,TRBJ1-1,-,TRBV7-9,TGTGCCAGCAGCTTAGATCAGCCCCAAGCTTTCTTT,CASSLDQPQAFF
-,TRBJ2-4,-,TRBV7-2,TGTGCCAGCAGCGGCACCTGGCTAGCCAAAAACATTCAGTACTTC,CASSGTWLAKNIQYF
-,TRBJ2-7,TRBD1,TRBV20-1,TGCAGTGCTCCTCAGCCCGGGACAGGGACATACGAGCAGTACTTC,CSAPQPGTGTYEQYF
once,TRBJ2-1,-,TRBV4-3,TGCGCCAGCAGCCAACCCCCGGGGGATGAGCAGTTCTTC,CASSQPPGDEQFF
few,TRBJ1-1,-,TRBV5-1,TGCGCCAGCAGCTTGGATCGCAGGGAGGGAGCTGAAGCTTTCTTT,CASSLDRREGAEAFF
few,TRBJ2-3,TRBD2,TRBV7-2,TGTGCCAGCACCCGGACTAGGGGCTTCGCAGATACGCAGTATTTT,CASTRTRGFADTQYF
-,TRBJ1-1,-,TRBV3-1,TGTGCCAGCAGACGGACAGAAGTAGAAGAAGCTTTCTTT,CASRRTEVEEAFF
-,TRBJ1-1,-,TRBV28,TGTGCCAGCAGGAATCCGGGACCACAAGCTTTCTTT,CASRNPGPQAFF
-,TRBJ2-5,TRBD1,TRBV7-7,TGTGCCAGCAGCGCGACAGGGGGAAAGGGAGAGACCCAGTACTTC,CASSATGGKGETQYF
many,TRBJ2-1,TRBD2,TRBV27,TGTGCCGGCTCCCCGGGACTAGGGGGCAATGAGCAGTTCTTC,CAGSPGLGGNEQFF
once,TRBJ2-3,TRBD2,TRBV6-5,TGTGCCAGCAGTTACGGACTCGGGGGGGCTGAGGCAGATACGCAGTATTTT,CASSYGLGGAEADTQYF
-,TRBJ2-2,-,TRBV5-1,TGCGCCAGCAGCTTTGACGGATACACCGGGGAGCTGTTTTTT,CASSFDGYTGELFF
-,TRBJ1-2,TRBD1,TRBV20-1,TGCAGTGCAAGGGACAGGGGTGGCTATGGCTACACCTTC,CSARDRGGYGYTF
-,TRBJ1-2,-,TRBV30,TGTGCCTGGAGTGTAACGCCCTATGGCTACACCTTC,CAWSVTPYGYTF
-,TRBJ2-7,TRBD1,TRBV29-1,TGCAGCGTGAGAGGGACAGGGGGGGAGCAGTACTTC,CSVRGTGGEQYF
few,TRBJ2-7,-,TRBV15,TGTGCCACCAGACAGGGAACAGCATACGAGCAGTACTTC,CATRQGTAYEQYF
-,TRBJ2-2,TRBD1,TRBV12-3/TRBV12-4,TGTGCCAGCAGCCCCGGGACAGGAGACGCGAACACCGGGGAGCTGTTTTTT,CASSPGTGDANTGELFF
few,TRBJ1-5,-,TRBV27,TGTGCCAGCAGTTTTGTGGGTGGCGGGGCCGGCCAGCCCCAGCATTTT,CASSFVGGGAGQPQHF
-,TRBJ1-5,-,TRBV6-2/TRBV6-3,TGTGCCAGCAGTTTTTCTAGAAATCAGCCCCAGCATTTT,CASSFSRNQPQHF
few,TRBJ1-6,-,TRBV25-1,TGTGCCAGCGGGGACGGGAATTCACCCCTCCACTTT,CASGDGNSPLHF
-,TRBJ2-5,-,TRBV5-1,TGCGCCAGCAGCTTGCTTATAGCGGCCCAGGGTGAAGAGACCCAGTACTTC,CASSLLIAAQGEETQYF
-,TRBJ2-2,TRBD1,TRBV5-1,TGCGCCAGCAGCGCGCCTCACAGGGGTGGGGAGCTGTTTTTT,CASSAPHRGGELFF
-,TRBJ2-3,TRBD1,TRBV7-3,TGTGCCAGCAGCTCTCGACAGGGAACAGATACGCAGTATTTT,CASSSRQGTDTQYF
-,TRBJ2-1,-,TRBV7-9,TGTGCCAGCAGCCCAGAATCCTACAATGAGCAGTTCTTC,CASSPESYNEQFF
-,TRBJ1-2,-,TRBV7-2,TGTGCCAGCAGCTTAGACAGGAATGGCTACACCTTC,CASSLDRNGYTF
few,TRBJ2-3,-,TRBV5-1,TGCGCCAGCAGCTTGTTGGTCGCGGCAGGAGATACGCAGTATTTT,CASSLLVAAGDTQYF
many,TRBJ1-1,-,TRBV12-3/TRBV12-4,TGTGCCAGCAGTTTAGGCCCCAGGGTGTCTATGGCTCGGAACACTGAAGCTTTCTTT,CASSLGPRVSMARNTEAFF
few,TRBJ2-5,-,TRBV5-4,TGTGCCAGCAGCTGGGGACTCAATAAAGAGACCCAGTACTTC,CASSWGLNKETQYF
few,TRBJ2-5,-,TRBV3-1,TGTGCCAGCAGCCCCCCCGAGAAAGAGACCCAGTACTTC,CASSPPEKETQYF
few,TRBJ2-7,-,TRBV12-3/TRBV12-4,TGTGCCAGCAGTCCCCCATTTGGTACCGCATACGAGCAGTACTTC,CASSPPFGTAYEQYF
-,TRBJ2-1,-,TRBV7-3,TGTGCCAGCAGCTTAACGGGCGGGTCGGCCGATGAGCAGTTCTTC,CASSLTGGSADEQFF
few,TRBJ2-1,TRBD2,TRBV7-2,TGTGCCAGCAGCTTTGCCGGGACTAGGGAAAACAATGAGCAGTTCTTC,CASSFAGTRENNEQFF
-,TRBJ1-2,-,TRBV19,TGTGCCAGTAGGGATGGAGAGGGATGGATTGGTGGCTACACCTTC,CASRDGEGWIGGYTF
-,TRBJ2-3,TRBD2,TRBV11-2,TGTGCCAGCAGACGACCCACTAGCGGAGCCACAGATACGCAGTATTTT,CASRRPTSGATDTQYF
many,TRBJ2-6,TRBD2,TRBV4-1,TGCGCCAGCAGCCGGGCGGGGGTAATCACTGGGGCCAACGTCCTGACTTTC,CASSRAGVITGANVLTF
few,TRBJ1-4,TRBD1,TRBV4-3,TGCGCCAGCAGCCCCGGACAGGGGGTGGTTGAACTGTTTTTT,CASSPGQGVVELFF
few,TRBJ2-4,-,TRBV5-1,TGCGCCAGCAGCTTGGGCCCGCTAGTAGCCAAAAACATTCAGTACTTC,CASSLGPLVAKNIQYF